This TCR beta chain is from a study of vaccination and CD4 T cells after COVID-19. Treatment noted: roughly nine-day PBMC culture with coronavirus spike peptide pools or control peptides (ViraFEST assay). This clonotype has just one count. Its antigen is unidentified. Sequencing of the DNA from cultured CD4+ T cells was carried out with the Oncomine TCR Beta short-read assay. TCRdb re-called the PCR reads with MiXCR, one entry per CDR3 protein. This sample has roughly 16,000 distinct CDR3 sequences, with around 75% found just once. After removal of 4 bases from V and 7 bases from J, the junction contained 6 bases not matched to a gene. This CDR3 has 14 residues. Germline V gene data show CDR1 as SNHLY and CDR2 as FYNNEI.

This sequence was found in a human donor who received a COVID-19 vaccine. The sample was CD4+ T cells from blood, cultured in vitro, taken after SARS-CoV-2 vaccination. The chain carries TRBV2 and TRBJ2-1; 8 bases are a match to TRBD2. The CDR3 DNA reads as TGTGCCAGCAGTGGGGACGGGAGGGGAAATGAGCAGTTCTTC. Protein sequence: CASSGDGRGNEQFF.